This TCR beta chain comes out of a study of blood T cell repertoires in COVID-19. Clones were read by immunoSEQ multiplex PCR, and TCRdb kept only the in-frame ones, dropping some. This table holds a few hundred thousand clones, 70% to 90% found once. This CDR3 is 15 amino acids long. V was shortened by 0 bases and J by 6 bases, with 12 bases between the two germline ends. CDR1 and CDR2 (germline): MGHRA, YSYEKL. The study assigned cohorts using participant-reported clinical history. In its sample, this clone was seen a few times. This TCR was sampled from a middle-aged man in a cohort exposed to, infected with or recovered from COVID-19 (not recorded which). The specimen sequenced was PBMCs or T cells enriched from blood (not recorded which). This chain uses TRBV4-1 with TRBJ1-5; D is undetermined. The DNA of the CDR3 is TGCGCCAGCAGCCAAGAGGTCGTACAGAGTCAGCCCCAGCATTTT. This sequence encodes CASSQEVVQSQPQHF.